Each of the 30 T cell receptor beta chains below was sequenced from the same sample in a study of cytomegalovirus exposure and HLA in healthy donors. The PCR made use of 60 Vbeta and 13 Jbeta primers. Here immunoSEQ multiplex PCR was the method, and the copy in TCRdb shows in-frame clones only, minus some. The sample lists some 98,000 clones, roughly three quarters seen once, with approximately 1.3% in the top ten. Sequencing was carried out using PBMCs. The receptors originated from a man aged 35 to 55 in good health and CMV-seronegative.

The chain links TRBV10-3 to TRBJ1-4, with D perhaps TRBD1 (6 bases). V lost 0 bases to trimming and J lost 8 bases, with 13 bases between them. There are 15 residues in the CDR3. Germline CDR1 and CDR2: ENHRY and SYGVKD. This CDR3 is CAISESGAIGEKLFF. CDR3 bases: TGTGCCATCAGTGAGTCGGGGGCGATAGGGGAAAAACTGTTTTTT.

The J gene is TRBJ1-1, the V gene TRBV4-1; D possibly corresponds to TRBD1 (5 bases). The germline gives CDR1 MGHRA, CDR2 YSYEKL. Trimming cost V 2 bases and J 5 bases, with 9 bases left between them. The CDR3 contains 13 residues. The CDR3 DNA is TGCGCCAGCAGCCAACCAGGGAGGACTGAAGCTTTCTTT. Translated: CASSQPGRTEAFF.

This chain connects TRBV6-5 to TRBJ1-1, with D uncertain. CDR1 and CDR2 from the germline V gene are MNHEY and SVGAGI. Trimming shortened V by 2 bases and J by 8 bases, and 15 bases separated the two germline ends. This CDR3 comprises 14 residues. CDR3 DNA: TGTGCCAGCAGTTACGCTCGGGGTAGGTTGGAAGCTTTCTTT. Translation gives CASSYARGRLEAFF.

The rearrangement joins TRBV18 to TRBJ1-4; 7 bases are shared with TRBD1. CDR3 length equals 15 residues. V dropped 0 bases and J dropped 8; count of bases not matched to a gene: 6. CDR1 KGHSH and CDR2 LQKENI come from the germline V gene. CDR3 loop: CASSPPGTAGEKLFF. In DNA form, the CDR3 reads TGTGCCAGCTCACCACCCGGGACAGCAGGGGAAAAACTGTTTTTT.

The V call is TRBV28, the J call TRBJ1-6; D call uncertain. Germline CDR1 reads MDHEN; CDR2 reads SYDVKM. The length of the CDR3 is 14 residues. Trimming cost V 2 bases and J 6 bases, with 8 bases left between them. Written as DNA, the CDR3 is TGTGCCAGCAGTTTACTGGGAGCTAATTCACCCCTCCACTTT. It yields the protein CASSLLGANSPLHF.

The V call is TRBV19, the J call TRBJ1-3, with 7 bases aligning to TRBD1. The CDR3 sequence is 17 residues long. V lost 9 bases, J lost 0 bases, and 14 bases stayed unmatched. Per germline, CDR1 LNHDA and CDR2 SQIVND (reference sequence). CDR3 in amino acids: CASTPGQAGPSGNTIYF. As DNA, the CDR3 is TGTGCCAGCACACCCGGACAGGCTGGTCCCTCTGGAAACACCATATATTTT.

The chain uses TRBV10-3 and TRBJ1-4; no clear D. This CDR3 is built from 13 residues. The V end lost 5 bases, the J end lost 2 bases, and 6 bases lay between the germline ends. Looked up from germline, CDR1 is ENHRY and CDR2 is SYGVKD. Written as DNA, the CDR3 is TGTGCCATCAGTTCAATGACTAATGAAAAACTGTTTTTT. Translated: CAISSMTNEKLFF.

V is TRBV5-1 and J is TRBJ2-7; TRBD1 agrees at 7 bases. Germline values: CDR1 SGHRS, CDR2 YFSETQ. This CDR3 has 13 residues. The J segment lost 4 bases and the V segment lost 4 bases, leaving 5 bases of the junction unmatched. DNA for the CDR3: TGCGCCAGCAGCCCGGACAGGTTGTACGAGCAGTACTTC. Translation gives CASSPDRLYEQYF.

The CDR3 DNA is TGCGCCAGCAGCTTGGGGGGAGGATCCACTGAAGCTTTCTTT. Its translation is CASSLGGGSTEAFF. V usage is TRBV5-1 and J usage is TRBJ1-1; no clear D gene. CDR3 size: 14 residues. Germline loops: CDR1 SGHRS, CDR2 YFSETQ. Trimming removed 0 bases from V and 4 bases from J, with 10 bases in between.

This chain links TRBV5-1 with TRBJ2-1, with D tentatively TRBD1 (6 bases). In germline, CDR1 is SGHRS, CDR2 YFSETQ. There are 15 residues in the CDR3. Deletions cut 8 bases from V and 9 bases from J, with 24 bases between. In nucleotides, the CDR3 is TGCGCCAGTAGTAGACAGGTCCAGGGTACCAGTGAGCAGTTCTTC. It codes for CASSRQVQGTSEQFF.

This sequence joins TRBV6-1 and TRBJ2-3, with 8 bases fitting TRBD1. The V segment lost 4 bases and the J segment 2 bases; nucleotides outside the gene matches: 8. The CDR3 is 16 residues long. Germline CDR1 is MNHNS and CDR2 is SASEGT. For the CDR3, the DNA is TGTGCCAGCAGTGGGCTCGGACAGGGAACCACAGATACGCAGTATTTT. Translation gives CASSGLGQGTTDTQYF.

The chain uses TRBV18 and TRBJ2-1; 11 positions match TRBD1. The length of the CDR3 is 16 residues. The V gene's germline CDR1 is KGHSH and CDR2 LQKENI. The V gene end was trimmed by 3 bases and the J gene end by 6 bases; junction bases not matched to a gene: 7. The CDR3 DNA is TGTGCCAGCTCACCCTTGGGACAGGGGGTCGGCAATGAGCAGTTCTTC. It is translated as CASSPLGQGVGNEQFF.

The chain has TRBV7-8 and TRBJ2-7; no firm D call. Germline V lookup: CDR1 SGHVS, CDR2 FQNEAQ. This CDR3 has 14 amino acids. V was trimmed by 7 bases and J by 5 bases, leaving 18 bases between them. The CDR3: CASTPNTVVHEQYF. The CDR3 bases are TGTGCCAGCACCCCGAATACGGTGGTCCACGAGCAGTACTTC.

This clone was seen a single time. CDR3 protein: CASSPRDRTHYEQYF. The CDR3 DNA reads TGTGCCAGCAGTCCCCGGGACAGGACACACTACGAGCAGTACTTC. This chain connects TRBV7-9 to TRBJ2-7; 8 bases align to TRBD1. J gave up 3 bases and V 6 bases, and 10 bases lay outside the gene matches. Germline CDR1 is SEHNR and CDR2 is FQNEAQ (reference sequence). The CDR3 runs to 15 residues.

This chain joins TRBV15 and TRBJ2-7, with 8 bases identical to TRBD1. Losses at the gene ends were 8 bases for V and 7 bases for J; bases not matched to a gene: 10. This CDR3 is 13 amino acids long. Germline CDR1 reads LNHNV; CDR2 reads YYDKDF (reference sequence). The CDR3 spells CATSADRAREQYF. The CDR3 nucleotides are TGTGCCACCTCCGCGGACAGGGCGCGAGAGCAGTACTTC. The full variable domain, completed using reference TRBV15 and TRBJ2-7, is DAMVIQNPRYQVTQFGKPVTLSCSQTLNHNVMYWYQQKSSQAPKLLFHYYDKDFNNEADTPDNFQSRRPNTSFCFLDIRSPGLGDTAMYLCATSADRAREQYFGPGTRLTVT.

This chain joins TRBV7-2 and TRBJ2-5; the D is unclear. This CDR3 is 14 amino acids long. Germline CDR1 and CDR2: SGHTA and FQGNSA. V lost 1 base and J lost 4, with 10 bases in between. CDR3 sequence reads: CASSLVFSGETQYF. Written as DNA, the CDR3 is TGTGCCAGCAGCTTAGTGTTCTCCGGAGAGACCCAGTACTTC.

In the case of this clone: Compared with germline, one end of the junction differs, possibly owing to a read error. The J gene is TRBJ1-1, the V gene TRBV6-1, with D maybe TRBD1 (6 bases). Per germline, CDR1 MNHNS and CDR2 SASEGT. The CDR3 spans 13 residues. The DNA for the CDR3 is TGTGCCAGCACCGAGGACCGGGACACCGAAGCTTTCTTT. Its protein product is CASTEDRDTEAFF.

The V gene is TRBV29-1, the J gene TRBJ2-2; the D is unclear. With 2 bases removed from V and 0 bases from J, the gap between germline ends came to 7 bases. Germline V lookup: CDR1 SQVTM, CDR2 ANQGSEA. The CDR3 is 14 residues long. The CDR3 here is CSVERSANTGELFF. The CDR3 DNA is TGCAGCGTTGAACGGTCCGCGAACACCGGGGAGCTGTTTTTT.

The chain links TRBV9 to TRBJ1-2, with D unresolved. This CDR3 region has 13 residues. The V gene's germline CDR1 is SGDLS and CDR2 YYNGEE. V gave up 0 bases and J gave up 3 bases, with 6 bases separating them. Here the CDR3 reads CASSVGGDYGYTF. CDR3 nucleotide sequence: TGTGCCAGCAGCGTAGGAGGAGACTATGGCTACACCTTC.

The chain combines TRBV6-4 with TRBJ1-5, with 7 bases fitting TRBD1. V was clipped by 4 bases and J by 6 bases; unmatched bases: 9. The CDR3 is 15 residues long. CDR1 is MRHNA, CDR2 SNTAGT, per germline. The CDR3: CASSVGDSGTQPQHF. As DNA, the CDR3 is TGTGCCAGCAGTGTCGGGGACAGCGGAACTCAGCCCCAGCATTTT.

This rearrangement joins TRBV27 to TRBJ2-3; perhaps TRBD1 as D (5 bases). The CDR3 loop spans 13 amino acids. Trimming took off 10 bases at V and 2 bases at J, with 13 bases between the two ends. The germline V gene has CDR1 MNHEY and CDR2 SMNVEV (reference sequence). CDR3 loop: CATGLAYTDTQYF. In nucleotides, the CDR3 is TGTGCCACAGGGCTGGCTTACACAGATACGCAGTATTTT.

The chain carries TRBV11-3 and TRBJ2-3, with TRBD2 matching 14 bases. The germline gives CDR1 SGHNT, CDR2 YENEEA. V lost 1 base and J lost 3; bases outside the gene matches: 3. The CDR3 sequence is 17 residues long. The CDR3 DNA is TGTGCCAGCAGCTTAGGGACTAGCGGGGGGATTACAGATACGCAGTATTTT. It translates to CASSLGTSGGITDTQYF.

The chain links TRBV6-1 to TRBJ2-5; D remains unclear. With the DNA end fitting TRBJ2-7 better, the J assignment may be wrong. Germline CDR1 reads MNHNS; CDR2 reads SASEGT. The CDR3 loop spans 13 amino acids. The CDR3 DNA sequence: TGTGCCAGCAGGGTCTCACACGACTACGAGCAGTACTTC. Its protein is CASRVSHDYEQYF.

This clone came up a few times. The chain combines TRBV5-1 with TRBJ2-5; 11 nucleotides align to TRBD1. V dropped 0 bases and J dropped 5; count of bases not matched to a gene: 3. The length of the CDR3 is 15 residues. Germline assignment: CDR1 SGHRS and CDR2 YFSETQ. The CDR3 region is CASSLAWTGGETQYF. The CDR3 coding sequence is TGCGCCAGCAGCTTGGCCTGGACAGGGGGCGAGACCCAGTACTTC.

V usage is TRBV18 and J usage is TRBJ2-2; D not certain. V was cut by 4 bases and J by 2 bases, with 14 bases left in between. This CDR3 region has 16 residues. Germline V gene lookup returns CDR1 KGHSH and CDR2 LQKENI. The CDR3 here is CASSHQQRRNTGELFF. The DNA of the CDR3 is TGTGCCAGCTCACATCAGCAGCGCAGAAACACCGGGGAGCTGTTTTTT.

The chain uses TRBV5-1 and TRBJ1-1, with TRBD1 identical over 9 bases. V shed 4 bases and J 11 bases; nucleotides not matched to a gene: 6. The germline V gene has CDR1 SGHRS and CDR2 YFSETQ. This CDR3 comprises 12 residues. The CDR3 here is CASSPDRGKAFF. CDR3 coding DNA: TGCGCCAGCAGCCCGGACAGGGGAAAGGCTTTCTTT.

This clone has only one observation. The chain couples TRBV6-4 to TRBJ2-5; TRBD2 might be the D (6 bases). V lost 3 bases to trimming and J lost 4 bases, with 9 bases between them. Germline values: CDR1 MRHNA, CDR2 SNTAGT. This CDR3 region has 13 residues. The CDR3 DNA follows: TGTGCCAGCAGTGAGGACTATGGAGAGACCCAGTACTTC. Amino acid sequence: CASSEDYGETQYF.

The CDR3 protein is CASSPAGGPEADTQYF. The DNA of the CDR3 is TGTGCCAGCAGCCCAGCGGGGGGGCCTGAGGCAGATACGCAGTATTTT. The rearrangement uses TRBV5-4 and TRBJ2-3; 10 nucleotides match TRBD2. Germline V CDR1 and CDR2: SGHNT, YYREEE (reference sequence). This CDR3 has 16 residues. J was trimmed by 4 bases and V by 4 bases; bases with no gene match: 9.

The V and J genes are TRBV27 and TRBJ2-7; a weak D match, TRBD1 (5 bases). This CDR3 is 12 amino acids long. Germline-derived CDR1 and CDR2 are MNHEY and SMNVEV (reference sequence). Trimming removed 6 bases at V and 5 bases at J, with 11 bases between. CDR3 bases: TGTGCCAGCAGGGGGCCAGGCGACGAGCAGTACTTC. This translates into CASRGPGDEQYF.

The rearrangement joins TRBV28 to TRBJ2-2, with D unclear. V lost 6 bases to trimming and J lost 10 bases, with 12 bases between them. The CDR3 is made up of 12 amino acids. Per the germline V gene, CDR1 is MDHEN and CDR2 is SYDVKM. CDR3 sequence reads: CASSVSAPELFF. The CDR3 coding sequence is TGTGCCAGCAGCGTAAGCGCCCCGGAGCTGTTTTTT.